This T cell receptor (beta chain) was recovered during a study of shared clonotypes between healthy human individuals (dated by TCRdb to 2018 to 2021). A note on the overall study: A few men and two women, aged 18 to 49 years, made up the cohort. Libraries were prepared and TCR repertoires were sequenced by different laboratories using diverse techniques, in order to increase sequencing depth and limit assay-specific biases. Each donor's leukapheresis produced roughly between roughly 0.85 and 9 billion PBMCs. For each donor, CD4 naive and CD4 memory were each run on three plates, CD8 naive on two plates, and CD8 memory on one plate. To estimate repertoire size and how much clonotype sharing occurs between individuals, the study deeply sequenced the blood TCR repertoires of five healthy adults. Study-wide findings and limitations: Naive subsets generally had larger estimated clonotype richness than memory subsets. Incomplete sequencing was indicated by rarefaction of sorted-subset datasets, despite the large sequencing depth. Based on pairwise subsampling, the degree of clonotype sharing among donors was expected to be affected by sequencing depth. Sampling was restricted to blood, and TCR repertoires in tissues likely differ from the TCR repertoires found in blood. Clonotypes shared by all four sorted-subset donors showed higher generation probabilities than non-shared clonotypes. About 5% of naive CD4, 3% to 3.5% of naive CD8, approximately 2.2% of memory CD4, and more than 0.35% of memory CD8 clonotypes were shared across several donors. The small number of donors limited the genetic and exposure-history diversity represented.

Comments on this clone: The antigen it recognizes is unknown. No base quality information exists; no much larger clone differs at one position.

The CDR3 runs 16 residues from the cysteine to the phenylalanine. Solely the CDR3 DNA is kept, with 48 bases framed from the first base. V was cut back by 3 bases and J by 0 bases, leaving a gap of 14 bases between them. Looking up the germline V gene yields CDR1 SGHDT and CDR2 YYEEEE. For the CD8 naive samples, CD45RO-negative cells were positively selected for CCR7, yielding a CD45RA+CCR7+ population from which TemRA cells were excluded. The donors were healthy, HIV-negative adults who had no recently reported acute infections or vaccinations. Only Caucasian adults living in Nashville, Tennessee, USA were represented among the donors. Blood was collected by leukapheresis, and PBMCs were isolated by Ficoll-Histopaque density gradient centrifugation and then cryopreserved in liquid nitrogen vapor phase. Analytical flow cytometry was used to check the purity and quantity of each magnetically sorted T cell population. Genomic DNA was isolated from every sorted fraction and measured by UV absorbance on a Nanodrop 2000c.

TCR CDR3 regions were amplified from genomic DNA by multiplex PCR using the deep immunoSEQ assay. For each cell subset, the extracted genomic DNA was distributed evenly across all wells of several immunoSEQ 96-well plates, and each plate served as one replicate. Each replicate PCR for sorted subsets received roughly 0.2 ug genomic DNA, equal to about 30,000 T cell genomes. Purified libraries were measured with a Qubit 3.0 fluorometer, size-checked on a Bioanalyzer 2100, and measured again with the KAPA Library Quantification kit. Every immunoSEQ 96-well plate was sequenced on a separate single-read 150-cycle Illumina NextSeq 550 flow cell. From the authors' description of their analysis: Because only junctional sequences without quality scores were contained in the immunoSEQ output, filtering matching that applied to full-length reads could not be performed. Sequences were annotated with PyIR, a Python wrapper for IgBLAST v1.9, and V/J genes and CDR3 were assigned using IMGT germline references. Reads were removed for weak V/J assignments (E-value above 1e-6), missing CDR3, stop codons, out-of-frame junctions, or ambiguous translated residues. V3J clonotypes were defined as sequences sharing the same inferred V gene, J gene, and CDR3 amino acid sequence. To compute the percentage overlap between repertoires, the number of shared unique clonotypes was divided by the size of the smaller repertoire. RTK rarefaction, the Chao1 estimator, and Recon v2.1 estimates of unobserved clonotypes were used to assess repertoire richness. For all TCRbeta clonotypes obtained by the gDNA method from a handful of donors, generation probabilities were computed with OLGA. Not all clones reach the TCRdb copy of this immuneACCESS table, which keeps in-frame sequences only. Checked studies attribute under half of the gap to unresolved V genes and leave the rest unexplained. V and J calls and clone size are as listed in that table; D and trimming were resolved from the DNA. The sample contains 550,000 to 650,000 clones, 95% to 96% of them found a single time. The ten largest clones represent less than 0.13% of the sample.

The chain couples TRBV5-6 to TRBJ2-3; no D gene is confidently identified. Material for sequencing was naive CD8+ T cells sorted from blood. Per the publication, the cell subset or site label means: CD45RA+CCR7+. The clonotype comes from a woman aged 25 to 39 in good health. CDR3 reads: CASSSPLESSTDTQYF. The DNA sequence reads TGTGCCAGCAGCTCCCCCTTGGAGTCTAGCACAGATACGCAGTATTTT.